This entry concerns a single T cell receptor (beta chain). Clones were read by immunoSEQ multiplex PCR, and TCRdb kept only the in-frame ones, dropping some. The sample yields 90,000 or so clones, 80% to 95% seen once. CDR1 is MNHEY and CDR2 is SMNVEV in the germline V gene (reference sequence). The trim removed 6 bases at V and 0 bases at J, leaving 9 bases unmatched. The CDR3 is 17 amino acids. The source of the sample is a study of T cell changes during pregnancy in multiple sclerosis. This sample comprised peripheral blood, obtained before pregnancy. The sequence came from a female donor with multiple sclerosis, enrolled in a pregnancy study. The rearrangement uses TRBV27 and TRBJ2-2, with TRBD2 identical over 8 bases. This CDR3 is CASRFGPGGSNTGELFF. The DNA for the CDR3 is TGTGCCAGCAGATTTGGGCCGGGAGGGTCGAACACCGGGGAGCTGTTTTTT.